This TCR beta chain was identified during a study of molecular identifiers for immune sequencing clone quantification. MiXCR, applied by TCRdb to the PCR reads, yields one record per CDR3 protein. The table shows approximately 670,000 distinct CDR3 sequences, with about 20% occurring only once. This clonotype was counted at least ten times. The source of this sequence is a human donor in good health. Some libraries in this study had Jurkat cell RNA spiked in. The sequenced sample consisted of naive CD8+ T cells from blood, with Jurkat cell RNA spiked in. Indicated subset: FACS-sorted CD8+CD4-CCR7+CD45RA+ naive T cells.

The CDR3 nucleotides read TGTGCCAGCAGCTCCGAGGGGGCGACCACAGATACGCAGTATTTT. Translating it yields CASSSEGATTDTQYF. The V and J genes are TRBV7-9 and TRBJ2-3, with 7 nucleotides matching TRBD1. CDR1 is SEHNR and CDR2 is FQNEAQ in the germline V gene (reference sequence). Trimming removed 4 bases from V and 2 bases from J; junction bases left unmatched: 6. The CDR3 is 15 residues long.